Here is one T cell receptor (beta chain) with its context. What it binds is not known. Clones were sequenced by immunoSEQ multiplex PCR, and TCRdb holds only the in-frame ones, with some missing. Of over 90,000 clones listed, approximately 95% were seen once; the top ten hold 0.15% to 0.2%. CDR1 and CDR2 from the germline V gene are MNHEY and SVGAGI. V was clipped by 0 bases and J by 7 bases; unmatched bases: 5. The CDR3 spans 14 residues. The data originate from a study of OX40 agonist ivuxolimab in advanced cancers. Study-wide context: While on treatment, patients had intravenous ivuxolimab at 0.01 to 10 mg/kg every 2 weeks. Patients were over 65% male with ages roughly 20 to 80, mean about 65. Study-wide points: The average count of expanded clones was higher among CD8+ T cells than among CD4+. At doses 0.1 to 3.0 mg/kg, CD4+ and CD8+ clones expanded.

This receptor was taken from an adult with an advanced solid tumor such as melanoma, head and neck, liver or kidney cancer. The chain recombines TRBV6-5 with TRBJ2-5, with TRBD1 matching over 7 bases. The sample in question was CD4+ or CD8+ T cells sorted from blood, obtained in a trial of the OX40 agonist ivuxolimab. As DNA, the CDR3 is TGTGCCAGCAGTTACTCTTACAGGGGCGGGACCCAGTACTTC. Protein sequence: CASSYSYRGGTQYF.